Listed below are T cell receptor beta chains from one sample, sequenced in a study of T cells in Graves' hyperthyroidism and ophthalmopathy. TCRdb re-called the multiplex PCR reads through MiXCR, storing one row per CDR3 protein. The data hold 640,000 or so distinct CDR3 sequences, with roughly 14% observed a single time. Sequenced input: blood. The receptor set was obtained from a woman aged 40 to 50 with Graves' ophthalmopathy. CDR3s leave out the opening cysteine and the closing phenylalanine or tryptophan.

length	V	J	CDR3
13	TRBV20-1	TRBJ1-5	SAAPRDSLWVPQH
11	TRBV5-5	TRBJ2-7	ASSPGPRDEQY
12	TRBV6-2/TRBV6-3	TRBJ2-7	ASRFRGHTYEQY
12	TRBV6-1	TRBJ2-5	ASSELTSRETQY
13	TRBV6-5	TRBJ1-2	ATAFAAALNYGYT
12	TRBV28	TRBJ1-4	ASSTPRQNEKLF
14	TRBV5-4	TRBJ2-5	ASSFLVPTGRGTQY
12	TRBV28	TRBJ1-1	ASRPGQPNTEAF
12	TRBV10-3	TRBJ2-7	AISGQGSFYEQY
15	TRBV27	TRBJ2-5	ASSLGAVEPGQETQY
13	TRBV5-1	TRBJ2-5	ASSLEGSSRETQY
13	TRBV7-2	TRBJ2-7	ASSRGRGRTYEQY
13	TRBV4-1	TRBJ1-5	ASSQETPGGQPQH
11	TRBV30	TRBJ1-1	ALGGQFHTEAF
11	TRBV6-1	TRBJ1-1	ASIWWGNTEAF
11	TRBV15	TRBJ2-7	ATSKPGVDEQY
12	TRBV30	TRBJ1-5	AWKRQGSNQPQH
13	TRBV15	TRBJ2-1	ATSTVGTGLHEQF
13	TRBV9	TRBJ2-7	ASSVAPGLSYEQY
13	TRBV6-5	TRBJ2-7	ASAPGRGGSYEQY
12	TRBV27	TRBJ1-5	ASSHGRVNQPQH
12	TRBV27	TRBJ1-1	ASSLKGGNTEAF
14	TRBV28	TRBJ1-1	ASSFPEKTGDTEAF
13	TRBV6-2/TRBV6-3	TRBJ1-2	ASLNEPQGWHGYT
13	TRBV6-2/TRBV6-3	TRBJ2-7	ASSTRTSGMDEQY
12	TRBV20-1	TRBJ2-7	SARMTRGNYEQY
13	TRBV7-2	TRBJ2-7	ASSLERANSYEQY
11	TRBV19	TRBJ2-5	ASSGWAGETQY
13	TRBV28	TRBJ1-1	ASSLGGRGNTEAF
11	TRBV20-1	TRBJ2-7	SARRTATYEQY
18	TRBV6-2/TRBV6-3	TRBJ2-6	ASSWPPPGQRHSGANVLT
14	TRBV7-6	TRBJ1-1	ASSRGTGGFSTEAF
12	TRBV6-2/TRBV6-3	TRBJ2-5	ASRHSTYQETQY
14	TRBV6-2/TRBV6-3	TRBJ2-2	ASSYRAILGTGELF
10	TRBV14	TRBJ1-2	ASSEQGNGYT
12	TRBV20-1	TRBJ2-7	SAPDSIQGGEQY
11	TRBV24-1	TRBJ1-3	ATSGGAGNTIY
14	TRBV6-1	TRBJ2-1	ASKYEGTSSYNEQF
11	TRBV28	TRBJ1-3	ASTAGLGNTIY
11	TRBV6-2/TRBV6-3	TRBJ2-3	ASRTASTDTQY
11	TRBV6-2/TRBV6-3	TRBJ1-5	ASSSWGGQPQH
14	TRBV19	TRBJ1-5	ASKFRGGSGNQPQH
13	TRBV12-3/TRBV12-4	TRBJ1-1	ASSLLTLGDTEAF
11	TRBV6-1	TRBJ2-7	ASRSYSSYEQY
11	TRBV30	TRBJ1-5	AWRRQGNQPQH
13	TRBV5-1	TRBJ2-7	ASSSEGKGSYEQY
11	TRBV2	TRBJ1-2	ASRVQQGDGYT
11	TRBV20-1	TRBJ2-5	SARLAGGGTQY
13	TRBV20-1	TRBJ2-5	SARDPLAGRETQY
10	TRBV11-2	TRBJ2-7	ASSLARREFH
12	TRBV12-3/TRBV12-4	TRBJ2-7	ASSLAGQDYEQY
11	TRBV6-1	TRBJ1-1	ASLPGDNTEAF
11	TRBV29-1	TRBJ1-2	SVSQGTYNGYT
15	TRBV19	TRBJ1-3	ASSIDRTPDSGNTIY